Following are 3 T cell receptor beta chains from one sample sequenced in a study of early T cells in non-severe SARS-CoV-2 infection. TCRdb fed the 5' RACE reads into MiXCR, producing one record per CDR3 protein. The sample includes about 76,000 distinct CDR3 sequences, about 11% of them seen just once. The sequenced sample was whole blood. These receptor sequences come from an adult who was a healthcare worker with PCR-confirmed SARS-CoV-2 infection or an uninfected control (not recorded which).

For this clonotype: With a much larger clone just one base away, this may be a read error. The chain couples TRBV29-1 to TRBJ2-1; D uncertain. CDR3 length: 13 amino acids. Trimming left V 5 bases short and J 8 bases short, with 16 bases between. The germline CDR1 and CDR2 sequences are SQVTM and ANQGSEA. The CDR3 bases are TGCAGCGTTAAGGCCACTCAGTCCGATGAGCAGTTCTTC. Its translation: CSVKATQSDEQFF.

This clonotype was detected many times. The chain couples TRBV29-1 to TRBJ2-1; 10 bases align to TRBD2. CDR1 SQVTM and CDR2 ANQGSEA come from the germline V gene. The junction had 8 bases not matched to a gene; V was cut back by 7 bases and J by 2 bases. The CDR3 loop spans 15 amino acids. CDR3 loop: CSGLGLAETYNEQFF. CDR3 DNA sequence: TGCAGCGGCCTAGGACTAGCGGAGACCTACAATGAGCAGTTCTTC.

About this clonotype: This may be a read error: a much more frequent sequence differs by one nucleotide. V gene TRBV4-1 combines with J gene TRBJ2-1, with TRBD2 identical over 9 bases. The DNA end is a closer match to TRBJ2-7, so the J assignment may be wrong. Germline-derived CDR1 and CDR2 are MGHRA and YSYEKL. The CDR3 sequence is 16 residues long. The CDR3 DNA follows: TGCGCCAGCAGCCAAACCGCCGGGACTAGCCTTACTGAGCAGTACTTC. Translation gives CASSQTAGTSLTEQYF.